This paragraph covers one TCR beta chain sequence. CDR1 SGHRS and CDR2 YFSETQ come from the germline V gene. The CDR3 extends over 16 amino acids. The sample belongs to a study of monozygotic twins with inflammatory bowel disease. With the 5' RACE reads reprocessed, TCRdb shows one record per CDR3 protein and no DNA. The sample includes about 160,000 distinct CDR3 sequences. The chain employs TRBV5-1 and TRBJ1-1; without DNA, the TCRdb call of TRBD1 cannot be checked. The sample was blood. The origin of this receptor is a human donor with ulcerative colitis or Crohn's disease, or a healthy co-twin of an affected twin (not recorded which). CDR3: CASSHGTGVVNTEAFF.